What follows is one TCR beta chain and its context. Its antigen remains undetermined. No base quality information exists; no much larger clone differs at one position. The sample originates from a study of patients and donors after allogeneic stem cell transplantation (TCRdb year 2020). Receptor amplification or capture employed RT-PCR. The run used a NextSeq 550. TCRdb reran the public reads through fastp at Q25 and MiXCR, keeping productive beta chains. Rows with a matching CDR3 protein are joined into one entry that keeps the most common DNA and genes. This sample lists about 410,000 distinct CDR3 sequences; roughly 16% were detected once. The ten largest make up less than 9.5% of the sample. This TCR derives from a human donor who was either an allogeneic HSCT recipient or a stem cell or donor lymphocyte infusion donor (not recorded which). It is not recorded whose cells these are; they may come from a transplant donor. The sequencing input was blood, either unsorted or a sorted T cell fraction (not recorded which).

The encoded CDR3 is CATSGGQAKNSYEQYF. The DNA sequence is as follows: TGTGCCACCAGTGGGGGACAGGCGAAAAACTCCTACGAGCAGTACTTC. The receptor chain draws on TRBV24-1 and TRBJ2-7; 8 bases in the middle match TRBD1. The CDR3 covers 16 residues, taking in both the cysteine and the phenylalanine. Only CDR3 DNA remains: 48 bases, in frame from the first base. Compared with germline, V lacks 5 bases and J lacks 0 bases; bases without a gene match: 8. Reading the germline V gene gives CDR1 KGHDR and CDR2 SFDVKD.